The 26 T cell receptor beta chains below come from one sample, sequenced in a study of blood T cell repertoires in COVID-19. The assay was immunoSEQ multiplex PCR, and TCRdb's table has in-frame clones only and misses some. The sample consists of a few hundred thousand clones, about 90% of them appearing once. Sequencing used PBMCs or T cells enriched from blood (not recorded which). The receptor source for this set is a woman between 25 and 40 years old who had recovered from COVID-19.

The rearrangement joins TRBV5-6 to TRBJ2-7; possibly TRBD1 for D (5 bases). Germline V gives CDR1 SGHDT, CDR2 YYEEEE. The CDR3 has 15 residues. V was pared by 4 bases and J by 2 bases, with 16 bases between. DNA for the CDR3: TGTGCCAGCAGCCCCCCAAGGGGCCCTACCTACGAGCAGTACTTC. Protein product: CASSPPRGPTYEQYF.

V gene TRBV24-1 combines with J gene TRBJ1-5, with 8 bases that match TRBD1. Germline lookup yields CDR1 KGHDR and CDR2 SFDVKD. V shed 12 bases, J shed 5 bases, and the junction held 8 bases outside the gene matches. This CDR3 is built from 13 residues. Written as DNA, the CDR3 is TGTGCCTCCGGACAGGGACTTTATCAGCCCCAGCATTTT. It translates to CASGQGLYQPQHF.

The chain employs TRBV25-1 and TRBJ2-5; no clear D gene. The CDR3 is 14 residues long. Trimming shortened V by 3 bases and J by 5 bases, and 13 bases separated the two germline ends. Per the germline V gene, CDR1 is MGHDK and CDR2 is SYGVNS. CDR3 residues: CASSDTTVGETQYF. The CDR3 coding sequence is TGTGCCAGCAGTGATACCACGGTCGGGGAGACCCAGTACTTC.

The V call is TRBV2, the J call TRBJ2-7; 8 positions match TRBD1. Germline CDR1 and CDR2: SNHLY and FYNNEI. The CDR3 covers 11 residues. V shed 8 bases and J 7 bases; nucleotides not matched to a gene: 4. The CDR3 DNA sequence: TGTGCCAGCTACAGGGGGAGGGAGCAGTACTTC. This gives the protein CASYRGREQYF.

This rearrangement joins TRBV7-8 to TRBJ1-2, with 8 bases fitting TRBD1. Unmatched junction bases numbered 9, after V lost 5 bases and J lost 4 bases. The CDR3 is 15 residues long. The germline V gene has CDR1 SGHVS and CDR2 FQNEAQ. The CDR3 coding sequence is TGTGCCAGCAGCCCTCGGACAGGGAAGGCCTATGGCTACACCTTC. It codes for CASSPRTGKAYGYTF.

The V call is TRBV9, the J call TRBJ2-2; D is perhaps TRBD2 (6 bases). The CDR3 length is 16 residues. The ends were cut back, 3 bases at V and 1 base at J, with 13 bases in the middle. Germline V gene sequence: CDR1 SGDLS, CDR2 YYNGEE. Written as DNA, the CDR3 is TGTGCCAGCAGCGGATCGGGACTTAGGAACACCGGGGAGCTGTTTTTT. This gives the protein CASSGSGLRNTGELFF. Combining the CDR3 with reference TRBV9 and TRBJ2-2 gives the whole variable domain DSGVTQTPKHLITATGQRVTLRCSPRSGDLSVYWYQQSLDQGLQFLIQYYNGEERAKGNILERFSAQQFPDLHSELNLSSLELGDSALYFCASSGSGLRNTGELFFGEGSRLTVL.

This clone has a handful of counts. This chain uses TRBV7-7 with TRBJ2-1, with D unresolved. The CDR3 sequence is 15 residues long. Germline V gene data show CDR1 as SSHAT and CDR2 as FNYEAQ (reference sequence). V lost 5 bases and J lost 0, with 11 bases in between. CDR3 sequence: CASSPLGSSYNEQFF. The CDR3 DNA reads TGTGCCAGCAGCCCCCTAGGTAGCTCCTACAATGAGCAGTTCTTC.

The rearrangement joins TRBV9 to TRBJ1-1; the match to TRBD1 covers 9 bases. The CDR3 contains 13 residues. Per germline, CDR1 SGDLS and CDR2 YYNGEE. V was pared by 4 bases and J by 4 bases, with 2 bases of the junction left unmatched. CDR3 amino acids: CASSPGQGTEAFF. CDR3 coding DNA: TGTGCCAGCAGCCCGGGACAGGGCACTGAAGCTTTCTTT.

The chain is built from TRBV9 and TRBJ2-2; 9 nucleotides agree with TRBD2. From germline, CDR1 is SGDLS and CDR2 YYNGEE. The CDR3 totals 14 residues. The V and J ends lost 3 bases and 8 bases, in that order; junction bases with no gene match: 5. The CDR3 protein is CASSAGTSWGELFF. The CDR3 region has the DNA TGTGCCAGCAGCGCCGGGACTAGCTGGGGGGAGCTGTTTTTT.

This chain joins TRBV27 and TRBJ2-7, with D tentatively TRBD1 (6 bases). Germline V gene lookup returns CDR1 MNHEY and CDR2 SMNVEV (reference sequence). The CDR3 extends over 12 amino acids. Trimming removed 6 bases at V and 6 bases at J, with 12 bases between. This chain's CDR3 is CASSSQGREQYF. The CDR3, as DNA: TGTGCCAGCAGCTCTCAGGGGCGCGAGCAGTACTTC.

This sequence joins TRBV29-1 and TRBJ1-1; TRBD1 is a possible D gene (5 bases). There are 12 residues in the CDR3. Per germline, CDR1 SQVTM and CDR2 ANQGSEA. Trimming took 4 bases from V and 8 from J, leaving 14 bases between them. This CDR3 reads CSVGGAGTEAFF. The DNA for the CDR3 is TGCAGCGTTGGCGGGGCAGGGACCGAAGCTTTCTTT.

This chain's CDR3 is CAISESWASGDHLNEQFF. CDR3 DNA: TGTGCCATCAGTGAGTCGTGGGCTAGCGGGGACCACTTGAATGAGCAGTTCTTC. V gene TRBV10-3 combines with J gene TRBJ2-1, with 9 bases identical to TRBD2. CDR3 length equals 18 residues. The germline V gene encodes CDR1 ENHRY and CDR2 SYGVKD. The junction had 13 bases not matched to a gene; V was cut back by 0 bases and J by 7 bases.

The J gene is TRBJ2-7, the V gene TRBV5-5; 9 nucleotides line up with TRBD1. Trimming took 0 bases from V and 4 from J; bases not matched to a gene: 5. CDR1 is SGHKS, CDR2 YYEKEE, per germline (reference sequence). The CDR3 sequence is 15 residues long. The CDR3 DNA reads TGTGCCAGCAGCTTGGTAACAGGGGGCTTATACGAGCAGTACTTC. It is translated as CASSLVTGGLYEQYF.

The chain employs TRBV24-1 and TRBJ1-5, with 10 bases identical to TRBD1. CDR1 is KGHDR and CDR2 is SFDVKD in the germline V gene. This CDR3 spans 16 amino acids. After removal of 3 bases from V and 7 bases from J, the junction contained 8 bases not matched to a gene. The CDR3 coding sequence is TGTGCCACCAGTGATACACGGGACAGGGGTATCCAGCCCCAGCATTTT. This codes for CATSDTRDRGIQPQHF.

The gene calls are TRBV5-6 and TRBJ1-5; TRBD1 aligns across 8 bases. The CDR3 is 17 residues long. Germline V CDR1 and CDR2: SGHDT, YYEEEE. The V and J ends lost 2 bases and 3 bases, in that order; junction bases with no gene match: 10. CDR3 amino acids: CASSFWTGLVINQPQHF. The CDR3 DNA follows: TGTGCCAGCAGCTTCTGGACAGGGTTGGTAATCAATCAGCCCCAGCATTTT.

The CDR3 DNA follows: TGCGCCAGCAGCCAAGACGGGGGGCAGTTCTTC. It specifies CASSQDGGQFF. The gene calls are TRBV4-3 and TRBJ2-1, with D possibly being TRBD2 (6 bases). Trimming removed 0 bases from V and 12 bases from J, with 6 bases in between. Per germline, CDR1 LGHNA and CDR2 YSLEER. The length of the CDR3 is 11 residues.

This clone was seen only once. The V and J genes are TRBV28 and TRBJ2-1, with 10 bases matching TRBD1. With 5 bases clipped from V and 1 base from J, the junction kept 2 bases outside the gene matches. CDR1 is MDHEN and CDR2 is SYDVKM in the germline V gene. The CDR3 consists of 15 residues. CDR3 loop: CASSPGQGSYNEQFF. The CDR3 region has the DNA TGTGCCAGCAGTCCGGGACAGGGGTCCTACAATGAGCAGTTCTTC.

The chain links TRBV3-1 (or the pseudogene TRBV3-2) to TRBJ1-6; TRBD1 agrees at 12 bases. Trimming took 4 bases from V and 2 from J; bases not matched to a gene: 9. Looked up from germline, CDR1 is LGHDT and CDR2 is YNNKEL (reference sequence). CDR3 length: 19 residues. The DNA for the CDR3 is TGTGCCAGCAGCCTCCGGGACAGGGGGCCTGATGCCTATAATTCACCCCTCCACTTT. Protein: CASSLRDRGPDAYNSPLHF.

The chain has TRBV20-1 and TRBJ2-5; possibly TRBD2 for D (5 bases). Trimming removed 6 bases from V and 4 bases from J, with 9 bases in between. This CDR3 has 11 residues. From germline, CDR1 is DFQATT and CDR2 SNEGSKA (reference sequence). The CDR3 nucleotides read TGCAGTGCCACCCGGGGAGAGACCCAGTACTTC. As protein: CSATRGETQYF.

The chain carries TRBV10-2 and TRBJ1-4; weak D call: TRBD1 (5 bases). Germline loops: CDR1 WSHSY, CDR2 SAAADI. V lost 0 bases and J lost 2, with 16 bases in between. This CDR3 has 18 amino acids. The CDR3 DNA reads as TGCGCCAGCAGTGAGTCGTTTAGTCAAGGGGTTACTAATGAAAAACTGTTTTTT. It is translated as CASSESFSQGVTNEKLFF.

The chain joins TRBV7-8 to TRBJ1-3; perhaps TRBD1 as D (6 bases). V lost 5 bases, J lost 0 bases, and 20 bases lay in between. CDR1 is SGHVS, CDR2 FQNEAQ, per germline. The CDR3 contains 18 residues. Here the CDR3 reads CASSPRGTVVGSGNTIYF. DNA of the CDR3: TGTGCCAGCAGCCCTAGGGGGACGGTTGTAGGCTCTGGAAACACCATATATTTT. The full variable domain, with the rest looked up from reference TRBV7-8 and TRBJ1-3, is GAGVSQSPRYKVAKRGQDVALRCDPISGHVSLFWYQQALGQGPEFLTYFQNEAQLDKSGLPSDRFFAERPEGSVSTLKIQRTQQEDSAVYLCASSPRGTVVGSGNTIYFGEGSWLTVV.

This chain's CDR3 is CASHRTGQGGTEAFF. DNA for the CDR3: TGTGCCAGCCACAGAACCGGACAGGGAGGCACTGAAGCTTTCTTT. The chain uses TRBV2 and TRBJ1-1, with 8 nucleotides matching TRBD1. With 8 bases clipped from V and 4 bases from J, the junction kept 12 bases outside the gene matches. The CDR3 is 15 amino acids. The germline CDR1 and CDR2 sequences are SNHLY and FYNNEI.

This chain joins TRBV4-1 and TRBJ1-3; D possibly corresponds to TRBD1 (5 bases). The CDR3 is made up of 16 amino acids. V was pared by 2 bases and J by 9 bases, with 20 bases between. The germline V gene encodes CDR1 MGHRA and CDR2 YSYEKL. The CDR3 protein is CASSQPRGGIEGTIYF. CDR3 nucleotides: TGCGCCAGCAGCCAACCTCGGGGGGGTATTGAGGGCACCATATATTTT.

This clone was seen more than once but under ten times. This chain connects TRBV28 to TRBJ2-7; the D gene is possibly TRBD2 (6 bases). The CDR3 runs 18 residues. From germline, CDR1 is MDHEN and CDR2 SYDVKM. Trimming removed 4 bases at V and 0 bases at J, with 22 bases between. The CDR3 DNA reads TGTGCCAGCAGTTCCGGGGACTCGGGGGAGGTTGCCTCCTACGAGCAGTACTTC. Amino acids: CASSSGDSGEVASYEQYF. The full variable domain, completed using reference TRBV28 and TRBJ2-7, is DVKVTQSSRYLVKRTGEKVFLECVQDMDHENMFWYRQDPGLGLRLIYFSYDVKMKEKGDIPEGYSVSREKKERFSLILESASTNQTSMYLCASSSGDSGEVASYEQYFGPGTRLTVT.

The rearrangement joins TRBV5-5 to TRBJ1-4; no definite D call. This CDR3 is 14 amino acids long. Germline V gene lookup returns CDR1 SGHKS and CDR2 YYEKEE (reference sequence). The germline V and J ends were trimmed by 2 bases and 6 bases, with 11 bases remaining between them. As DNA, the CDR3 is TGTGCCAGCAGCTTCACGGTTTCCTATGAAAAACTGTTTTTT. Its protein is CASSFTVSYEKLFF.

This clone has just a few counts. The chain carries TRBV2 and TRBJ2-7; 7 bases agree with TRBD2. Germline trimming cut 4 bases from V and 5 bases from J; bases unmatched to any gene: 2. Germline V CDR1 and CDR2: SNHLY, FYNNEI. The CDR3 covers 12 residues. DNA for the CDR3: TGTGCCAGCAGTGTGGGAGGGAACGAGCAGTACTTC. Residues: CASSVGGNEQYF.